These 8 T cell receptor beta chains were all obtained from the same sample, sequenced in a study of CD8 T cell repertoires and HIV-1 epitope variants. Profiled with immunoSEQ multiplex PCR; TCRdb holds only in-frame clones, not every one. The sample has a few thousand clones, around 69% seen once; the top ten hold around half. Their antigen targets remain unknown. The sample comprised cultured CD8+ T cells derived from PBMCs. These receptors came from a male donor with HIV.

This clone showed up just a few times. The chain has TRBV14 and TRBJ1-1; D is unclear. CDR3 length: 14 residues. Germline V lookup: CDR1 SGHDN, CDR2 FVKESK. The V end lost 0 bases, the J end lost 0 bases, and 5 bases lay between the germline ends. CDR3 region: CASSQDLMNTEAFF. In DNA form, the CDR3 reads TGTGCCAGCAGCCAAGATCTCATGAACACTGAAGCTTTCTTT.

The V call is TRBV5-1, the J call TRBJ1-2; D ambiguous. V was cut by 4 bases and J by 6 bases, with 16 bases left in between. The V gene's germline CDR1 is SGHRS and CDR2 YFSETQ. This CDR3 contains 14 residues. In nucleotides, the CDR3 is TGCGCCAGCAGCCCCTACGCCGAGGCCCATGGCTACACCTTC. It specifies CASSPYAEAHGYTF.

The chain employs TRBV11-2 and TRBJ2-3; D is unresolved. From germline, CDR1 is SGHAT and CDR2 FQNNGV. The CDR3 extends over 11 amino acids. Between the trimmed V and J ends, which lost 8 bases and 1 base, there was a span of 4 bases. The CDR3 is CASWGTDTQYF. CDR3 sequence (DNA): TGTGCCAGCTGGGGCACAGATACGCAGTATTTT.

This chain joins TRBV6-6 and TRBJ2-7, with 8 bases lining up with TRBD1. The CDR3 contains 11 residues. J was trimmed by 5 bases and V by 6 bases; bases with no gene match: 0. Germline V gene sequence: CDR1 MNHNY, CDR2 SVGAGI (reference sequence). CDR3 amino acids: CASRDRDEQYF. The CDR3 nucleotides are TGTGCCAGCAGGGACAGGGACGAGCAGTACTTC.

The chain carries TRBV7-9 and TRBJ2-5; 7 bases line up with TRBD2. There are 14 residues in the CDR3. Germline V gene lookup returns CDR1 SEHNR and CDR2 FQNEAQ (reference sequence). V lost 0 bases, J lost 6 bases, and 4 bases stayed unmatched. CDR3 nucleotide sequence: TGTGCCAGCAGCTTAGCGCGACTAGCCCAGACCCAGTACTTC. Its protein product is CASSLARLAQTQYF.

The chain uses TRBV7-3 and TRBJ1-1, with 9 bases identical to TRBD1. J gave up 6 bases and V 4 bases, and 3 bases lay outside the gene matches. Germline V gene data show CDR1 as SGHTA and CDR2 as FQGTGA. The length of the CDR3 is 13 residues. CDR3 nucleotide sequence: TGTGCCAGCAGCTGGGGACAGGGTTCTGAAGCTTTCTTT. Translated: CASSWGQGSEAFF.

This clone was counted once. This chain joins TRBV6-1 and TRBJ2-7, with D perhaps given as TRBD1 or TRBD2 (5 bases each). V was pared by 8 bases and J by 6 bases, with 20 bases between. CDR3 size: 14 residues. Per the germline V gene, CDR1 is MNHNS and CDR2 is SASEGT. This CDR3 reads CASFAPGPRGEQYF. In DNA form, the CDR3 reads TGTGCCAGCTTCGCTCCGGGGCCGAGGGGCGAGCAGTACTTC.

The genes are TRBV21-1 and TRBJ2-1; TRBD2, the table's D call, was not compared with the DNA. TRBV21-1 is described as a pseudogene. The CDR3 totals 22 residues. The CDR3 DNA reads TGTGCCAGCAGCAGGACGGGTAAACCGGGACTAGCTCTTTATAACTCCTACAATGAGCAGTTCTTC. Its translation is CASSRTGKPGLALYNSYNEQFF.